This TCR beta chain was sequenced for a study of shared clonotypes between healthy human individuals. Whole-study findings and limits: An effect of sequencing depth on clonotype sharing among donors was expected. The authors sampled blood alone, and tissue repertoires likely differ. Among four donors, about 5% of naive CD4 clonotypes were found in common.

Comment on this clone: Its antigen is as yet unknown.

Produced via immunoSEQ multiplex PCR; TCRdb's table is partial and in-frame only. The sample consists of about a million clones, under 80% of them appearing once. Germline lookup yields CDR1 SGDLS and CDR2 YYNGEE. The V and J ends lost 3 bases and 0 bases respectively, with 16 bases between them. This CDR3 has 17 amino acids. The source of this sequence is a man younger than 35 in good health. Source material: memory CD4+ T cells sorted from blood. Described subset: CD45RA-negative fraction. This chain connects TRBV9 to TRBJ2-1; D is undetermined. CDR3 nucleotides: TGTGCCAGCAGCGCCTTGTCGACCATACGCTCCTACAATGAGCAGTTCTTC. It is translated as CASSALSTIRSYNEQFF.